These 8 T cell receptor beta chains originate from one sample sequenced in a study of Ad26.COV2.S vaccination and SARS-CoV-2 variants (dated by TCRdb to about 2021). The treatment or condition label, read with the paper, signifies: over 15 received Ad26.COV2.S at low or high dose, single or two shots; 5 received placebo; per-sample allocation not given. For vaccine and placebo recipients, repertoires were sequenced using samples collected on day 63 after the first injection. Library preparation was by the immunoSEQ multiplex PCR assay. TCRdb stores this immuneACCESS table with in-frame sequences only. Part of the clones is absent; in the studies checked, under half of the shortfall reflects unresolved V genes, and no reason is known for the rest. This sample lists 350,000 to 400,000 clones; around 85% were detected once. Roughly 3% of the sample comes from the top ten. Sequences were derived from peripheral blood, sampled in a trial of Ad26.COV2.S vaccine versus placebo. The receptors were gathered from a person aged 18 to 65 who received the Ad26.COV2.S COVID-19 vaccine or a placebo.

CDR3: CASSSWGQGISKNEQFF. The CDR3 DNA reads as TGTGCCAGCAGTTCCTGGGGACAGGGGATTAGTAAGAATGAGCAGTTCTTC. The gene calls are TRBV27 and TRBJ2-1; TRBD1 agrees at 10 bases. The V gene's germline CDR1 is MNHEY and CDR2 SMNVEV (reference sequence). The V segment lost 4 bases and the J segment 7 bases; nucleotides outside the gene matches: 13. This CDR3 is built from 17 residues.

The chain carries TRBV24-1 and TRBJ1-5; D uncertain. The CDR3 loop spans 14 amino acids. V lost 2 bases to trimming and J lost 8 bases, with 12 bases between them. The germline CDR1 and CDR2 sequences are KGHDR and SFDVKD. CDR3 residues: CATSDYGEGEPQHF. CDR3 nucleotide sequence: TGTGCCACCAGTGATTACGGGGAAGGCGAGCCCCAGCATTTT.

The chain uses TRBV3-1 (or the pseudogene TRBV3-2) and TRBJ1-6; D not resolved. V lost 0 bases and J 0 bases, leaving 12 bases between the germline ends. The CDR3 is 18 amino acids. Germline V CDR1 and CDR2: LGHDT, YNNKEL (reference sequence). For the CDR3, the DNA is TGTGCCAGCAGCCAAGATAGCGAAGGGAGCTCCTATAATTCACCCCTCCACTTT. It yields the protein CASSQDSEGSSYNSPLHF.

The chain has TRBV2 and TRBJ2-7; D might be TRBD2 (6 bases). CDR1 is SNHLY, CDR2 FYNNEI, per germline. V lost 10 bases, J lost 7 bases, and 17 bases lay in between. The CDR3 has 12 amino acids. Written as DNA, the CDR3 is TGTGCCAACGGACCTTCCCGGGGGGAGCAGTACTTC. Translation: CANGPSRGEQYF.

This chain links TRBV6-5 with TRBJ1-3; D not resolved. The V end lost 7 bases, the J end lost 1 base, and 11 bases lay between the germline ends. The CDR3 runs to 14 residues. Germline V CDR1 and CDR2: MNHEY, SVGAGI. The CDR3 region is CASKPRGSGNTIYF. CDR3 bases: TGTGCCAGCAAACCGCGGGGTTCTGGAAACACCATATATTTT.

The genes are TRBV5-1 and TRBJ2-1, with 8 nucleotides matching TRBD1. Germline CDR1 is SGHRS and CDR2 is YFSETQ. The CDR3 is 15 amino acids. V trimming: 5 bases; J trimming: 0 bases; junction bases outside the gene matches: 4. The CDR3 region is CASRGTGGSYNEQFF. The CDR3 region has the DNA TGCGCCAGCAGGGGAACAGGGGGCTCCTACAATGAGCAGTTCTTC.

The CDR3 sequence: CASSPLGGGARLGLSGELFF. The CDR3 DNA follows: TGCGCCAGCAGCCCGTTAGGAGGGGGCGCACGGTTGGGACTCTCCGGGGAGCTGTTTTTT. V and J are TRBV4-1 and TRBJ2-2, with a possible D match to TRBD1 (7 bases). Germline CDR1 is MGHRA and CDR2 is YSYEKL. The CDR3 length is 20 residues. The V end lost 4 bases, the J end lost 6 bases, and 30 bases lay between the germline ends.

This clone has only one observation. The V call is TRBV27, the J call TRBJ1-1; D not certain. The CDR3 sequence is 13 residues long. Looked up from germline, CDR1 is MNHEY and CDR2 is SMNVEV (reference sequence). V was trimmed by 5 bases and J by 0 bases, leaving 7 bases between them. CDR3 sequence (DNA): TGTGCCAGCAGTCTCTCCATGAACACTGAAGCTTTCTTT. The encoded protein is CASSLSMNTEAFF.